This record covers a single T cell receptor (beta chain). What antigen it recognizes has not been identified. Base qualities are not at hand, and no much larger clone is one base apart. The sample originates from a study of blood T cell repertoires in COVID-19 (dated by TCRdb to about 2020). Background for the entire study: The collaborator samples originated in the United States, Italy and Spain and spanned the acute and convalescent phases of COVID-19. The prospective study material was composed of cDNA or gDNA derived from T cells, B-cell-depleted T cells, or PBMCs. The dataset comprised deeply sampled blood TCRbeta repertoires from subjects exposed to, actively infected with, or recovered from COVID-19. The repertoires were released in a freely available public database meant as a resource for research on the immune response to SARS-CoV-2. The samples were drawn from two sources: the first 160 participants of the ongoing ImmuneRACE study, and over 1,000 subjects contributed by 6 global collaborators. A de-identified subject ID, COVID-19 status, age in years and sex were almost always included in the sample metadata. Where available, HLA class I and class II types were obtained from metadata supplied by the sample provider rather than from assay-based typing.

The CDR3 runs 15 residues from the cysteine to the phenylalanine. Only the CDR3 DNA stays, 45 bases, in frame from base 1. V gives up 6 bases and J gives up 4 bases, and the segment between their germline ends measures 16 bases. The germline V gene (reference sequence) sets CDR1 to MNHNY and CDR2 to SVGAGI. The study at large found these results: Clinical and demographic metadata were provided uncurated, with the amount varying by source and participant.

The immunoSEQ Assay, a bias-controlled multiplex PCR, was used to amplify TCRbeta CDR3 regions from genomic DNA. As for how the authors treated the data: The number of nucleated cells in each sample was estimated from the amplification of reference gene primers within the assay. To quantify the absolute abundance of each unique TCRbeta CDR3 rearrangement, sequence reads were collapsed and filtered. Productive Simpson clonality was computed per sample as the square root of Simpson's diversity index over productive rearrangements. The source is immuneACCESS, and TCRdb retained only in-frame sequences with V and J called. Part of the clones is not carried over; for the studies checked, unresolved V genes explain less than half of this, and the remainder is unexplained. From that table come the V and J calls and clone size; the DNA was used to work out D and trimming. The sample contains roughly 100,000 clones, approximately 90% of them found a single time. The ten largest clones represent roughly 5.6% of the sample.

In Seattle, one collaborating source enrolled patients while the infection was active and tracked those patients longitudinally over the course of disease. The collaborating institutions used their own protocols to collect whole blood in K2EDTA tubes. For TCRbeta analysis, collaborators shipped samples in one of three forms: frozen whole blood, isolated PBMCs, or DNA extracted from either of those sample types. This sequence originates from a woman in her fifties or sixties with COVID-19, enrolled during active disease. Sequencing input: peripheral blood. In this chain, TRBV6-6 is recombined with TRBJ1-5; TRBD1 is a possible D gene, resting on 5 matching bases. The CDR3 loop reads CASRGGIALNQPQHF. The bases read TGTGCCAGCAGGGGGGGGATAGCATTGAATCAGCCCCAGCATTTT.